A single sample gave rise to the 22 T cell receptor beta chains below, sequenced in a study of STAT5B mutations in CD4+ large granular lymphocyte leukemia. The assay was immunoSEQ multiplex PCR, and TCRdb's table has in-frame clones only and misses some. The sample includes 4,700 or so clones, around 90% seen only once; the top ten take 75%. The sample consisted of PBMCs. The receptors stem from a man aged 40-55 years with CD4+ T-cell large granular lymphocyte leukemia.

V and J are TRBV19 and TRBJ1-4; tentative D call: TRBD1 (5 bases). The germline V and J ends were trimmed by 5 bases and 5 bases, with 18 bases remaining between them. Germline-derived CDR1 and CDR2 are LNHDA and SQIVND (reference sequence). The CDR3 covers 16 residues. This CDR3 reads CASSAGGLSGNEKLFF. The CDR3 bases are TGTGCCAGTAGTGCGGGGGGACTTTCGGGGAATGAAAAACTGTTTTTT.

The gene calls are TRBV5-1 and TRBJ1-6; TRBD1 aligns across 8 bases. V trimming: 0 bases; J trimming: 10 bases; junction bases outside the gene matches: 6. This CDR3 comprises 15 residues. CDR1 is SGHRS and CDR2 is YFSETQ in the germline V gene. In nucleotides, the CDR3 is TGCGCCAGCAGCTTGGGTGGACAGGGTGGATCACCCCTCCACTTT. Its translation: CASSLGGQGGSPLHF.

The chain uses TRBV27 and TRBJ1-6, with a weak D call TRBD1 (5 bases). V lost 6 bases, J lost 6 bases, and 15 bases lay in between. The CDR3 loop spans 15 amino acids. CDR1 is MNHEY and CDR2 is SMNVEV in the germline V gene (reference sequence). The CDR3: CASSSRRESNSPLHF. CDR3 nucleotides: TGTGCCAGCAGCTCGCGCAGGGAAAGTAATTCACCCCTCCACTTT.

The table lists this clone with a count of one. CDR3 coding DNA: TGCAGCGTTACAGGGGATCCGCAAGAGACCCAGTACTTC. Encoded protein: CSVTGDPQETQYF. The chain is built from TRBV29-1 and TRBJ2-5; 7 bases match TRBD1. The V and J ends lost 5 bases and 2 bases, in that order; junction bases with no gene match: 5. The CDR3 totals 13 residues. Per the germline V gene, CDR1 is SQVTM and CDR2 is ANQGSEA.

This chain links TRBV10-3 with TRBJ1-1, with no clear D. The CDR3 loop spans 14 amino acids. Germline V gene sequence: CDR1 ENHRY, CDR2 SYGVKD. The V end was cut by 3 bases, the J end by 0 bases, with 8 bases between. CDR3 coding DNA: TGTGCCATCAGTGACAAGGGTCTGAACACTGAAGCTTTCTTT. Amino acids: CAISDKGLNTEAFF.

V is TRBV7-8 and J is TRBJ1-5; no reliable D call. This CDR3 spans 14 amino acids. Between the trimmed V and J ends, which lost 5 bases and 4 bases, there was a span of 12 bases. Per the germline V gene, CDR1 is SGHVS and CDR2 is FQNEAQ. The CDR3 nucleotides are TGTGCCAGCAGCCGTACGACGGGGAATCAGCCCCAGCATTTT. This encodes CASSRTTGNQPQHF.

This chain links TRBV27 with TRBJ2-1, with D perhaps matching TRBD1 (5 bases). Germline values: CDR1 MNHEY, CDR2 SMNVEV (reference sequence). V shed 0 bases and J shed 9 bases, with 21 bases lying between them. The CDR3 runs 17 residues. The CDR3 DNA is TGTGCCAGCAGTTTATCGGGGCAGAGGAAGAGCTACGGTGAGCAGTTCTTC. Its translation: CASSLSGQRKSYGEQFF.

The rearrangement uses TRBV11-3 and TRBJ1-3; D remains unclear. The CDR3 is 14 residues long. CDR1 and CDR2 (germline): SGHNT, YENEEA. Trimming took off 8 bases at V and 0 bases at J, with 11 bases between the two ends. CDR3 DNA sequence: TGTGCCAGCGGCGACCGGAGCTCTGGAAACACCATATATTTT. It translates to CASGDRSSGNTIYF.

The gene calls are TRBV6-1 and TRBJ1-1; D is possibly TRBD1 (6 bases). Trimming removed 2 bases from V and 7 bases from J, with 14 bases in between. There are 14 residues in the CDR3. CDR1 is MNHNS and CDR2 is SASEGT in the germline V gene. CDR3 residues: CASSENGGVGEAFF. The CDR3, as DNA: TGTGCCAGCAGTGAAAATGGGGGCGTCGGTGAAGCTTTCTTT.

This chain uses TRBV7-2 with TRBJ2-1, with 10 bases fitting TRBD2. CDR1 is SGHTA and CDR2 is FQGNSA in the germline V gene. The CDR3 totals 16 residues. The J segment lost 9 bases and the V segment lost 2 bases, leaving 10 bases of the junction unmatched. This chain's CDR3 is CASSLKGLAVGGEQFF. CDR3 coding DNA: TGTGCCAGCAGCTTAAAAGGACTAGCGGTCGGGGGTGAGCAGTTCTTC.

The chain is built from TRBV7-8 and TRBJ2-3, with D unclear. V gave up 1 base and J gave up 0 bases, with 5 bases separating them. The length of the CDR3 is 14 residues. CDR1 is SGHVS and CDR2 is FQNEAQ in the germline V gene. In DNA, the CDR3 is TGTGCCAGCAGCTTAGGAGCTAGCACAGATACGCAGTATTTT. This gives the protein CASSLGASTDTQYF.

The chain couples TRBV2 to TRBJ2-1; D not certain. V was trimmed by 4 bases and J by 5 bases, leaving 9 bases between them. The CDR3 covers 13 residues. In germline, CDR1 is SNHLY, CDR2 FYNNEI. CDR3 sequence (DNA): TGTGCCAGCAGTGGAGAAGGGCACAATGAGCAGTTCTTC. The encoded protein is CASSGEGHNEQFF.

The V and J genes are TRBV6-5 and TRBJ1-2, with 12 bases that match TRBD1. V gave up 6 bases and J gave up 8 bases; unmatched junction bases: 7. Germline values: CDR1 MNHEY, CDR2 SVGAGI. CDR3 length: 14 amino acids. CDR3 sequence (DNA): TGTGCCAGCAGCCCCGGGACAGGGGGCGTCGGCTACACCTTC. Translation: CASSPGTGGVGYTF.

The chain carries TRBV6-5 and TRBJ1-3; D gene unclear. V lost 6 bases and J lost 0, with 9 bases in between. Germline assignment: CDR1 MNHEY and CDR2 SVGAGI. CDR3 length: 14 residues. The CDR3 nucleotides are TGTGCCAGCAGCCGCTGGCCCTCTGGAAACACCATATATTTT. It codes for CASSRWPSGNTIYF.

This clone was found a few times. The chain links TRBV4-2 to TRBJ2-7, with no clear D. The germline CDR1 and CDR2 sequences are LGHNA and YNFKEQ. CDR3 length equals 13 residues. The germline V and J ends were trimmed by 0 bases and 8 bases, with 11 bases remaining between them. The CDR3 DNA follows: TGTGCCAGCAGCCAAGATCCGGGTGCAAAGCAGTACTTC. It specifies CASSQDPGAKQYF.

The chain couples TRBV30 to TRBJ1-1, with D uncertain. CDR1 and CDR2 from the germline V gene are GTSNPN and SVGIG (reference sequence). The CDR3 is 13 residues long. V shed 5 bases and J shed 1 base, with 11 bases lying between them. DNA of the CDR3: TGTGCCTGGGAAGGGCGGGCGAACACTGAAGCTTTCTTT. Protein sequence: CAWEGRANTEAFF.

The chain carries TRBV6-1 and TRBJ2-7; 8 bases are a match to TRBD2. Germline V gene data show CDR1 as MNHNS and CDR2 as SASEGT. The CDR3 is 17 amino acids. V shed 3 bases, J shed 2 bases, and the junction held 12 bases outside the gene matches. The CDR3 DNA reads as TGTGCCAGCAGTGACGCCACATTTAGCGGGGCCACCTACGAGCAGTACTTC. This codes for CASSDATFSGATYEQYF.

As DNA, the CDR3 is TGCGCCAGCAGCCCCCCCTCCGAGACCCAGTACTTC. Translation: CASSPPSETQYF. The V and J genes are TRBV4-1 and TRBJ2-5, with D hard to call. The CDR3 sequence is 12 residues long. CDR1 MGHRA and CDR2 YSYEKL come from the germline V gene. Trimming took off 4 bases at V and 5 bases at J, with 8 bases between the two ends.

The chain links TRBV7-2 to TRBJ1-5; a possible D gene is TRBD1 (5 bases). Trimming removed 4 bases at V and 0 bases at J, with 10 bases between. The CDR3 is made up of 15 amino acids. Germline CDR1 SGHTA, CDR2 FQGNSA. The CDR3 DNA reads TGTGCCAGCAGCTCCGACAGAGATAGCAATCAGCCCCAGCATTTT. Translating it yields CASSSDRDSNQPQHF.

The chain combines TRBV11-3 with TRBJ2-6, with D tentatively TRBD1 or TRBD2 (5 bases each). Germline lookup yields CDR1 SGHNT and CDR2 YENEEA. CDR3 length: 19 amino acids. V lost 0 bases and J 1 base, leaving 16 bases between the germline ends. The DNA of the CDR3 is TGTGCCAGCAGCTTAGATCGCTGGGGGACGGCGTCTGGGGCCAACGTCCTGACTTTC. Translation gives CASSLDRWGTASGANVLTF.

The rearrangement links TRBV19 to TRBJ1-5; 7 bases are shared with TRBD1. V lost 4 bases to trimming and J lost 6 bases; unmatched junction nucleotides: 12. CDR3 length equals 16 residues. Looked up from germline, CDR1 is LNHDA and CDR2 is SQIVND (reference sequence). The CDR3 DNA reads TGTGCCAGTAGTACCCGACAGGGTTCAGCACGTCAGCCCCAGCATTTT. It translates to CASSTRQGSARQPQHF.

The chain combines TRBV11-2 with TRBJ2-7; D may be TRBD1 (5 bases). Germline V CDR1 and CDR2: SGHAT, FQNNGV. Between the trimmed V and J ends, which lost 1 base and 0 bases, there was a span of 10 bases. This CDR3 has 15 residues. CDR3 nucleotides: TGTGCCAGCAGCTTAGGCCCGGACAACTCCTACGAGCAGTACTTC. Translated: CASSLGPDNSYEQYF.